This TCR beta chain was sequenced for a study of blood T cells in healthy people across ages. Study findings and constraints: The diversity estimates, figures obtained from one million T cells, were considered underestimates.

Next came a second PCR, run for about 6 to 12 cycles, which used a sample-barcoded 5' primer along with a J-beta primer mix. TCRdb re-derived calls from the 5' RACE reads in MiXCR, one entry per CDR3 protein. The sample lists approximately 1.5 million distinct CDR3 sequences, roughly 30% occurring once. Concerning this clonotype itself: Its antigen is unknown.

The V gene's germline CDR1 is SGDLS and CDR2 YYNGEE. V was trimmed by 0 bases and J by 4 bases, leaving 14 bases between them. This CDR3 spans 15 amino acids. The clonotype was recovered from a woman younger than 45 in good health. Specimen: blood. The chain couples TRBV9 to TRBJ2-7; no firm D call. The CDR3 loop reads CASSVERDTAYEQYF. CDR3 DNA: TGTGCCAGCAGCGTAGAGCGAGACACGGCGTACGAGCAGTACTTC. Looking up the rest from reference TRBV9 and TRBJ2-7 gives the full variable domain: DSGVTQTPKHLITATGQRVTLRCSPRSGDLSVYWYQQSLDQGLQFLIQYYNGEERAKGNILERFSAQQFPDLHSELNLSSLELGDSALYFCASSVERDTAYEQYFGPGTRLTVT.